These 12 T cell receptor beta chains share one sample of origin, sequenced in a study of blood T cells in healthy people across ages. PCR was performed a second time for roughly 7 to 12 cycles using a sample-barcoded 5' primer and a J-beta primer mix. Each CDR3 protein is one row after TCRdb ran MiXCR on the 5' RACE reads. The top ten hold approximately 15% of the sample, which has around 870,000 distinct CDR3 sequences, about 28% seen once. Sequencing input: blood. The source of these receptors is a woman at least 80 years old in good health.

The genes are TRBV27 and TRBJ1-2, with D possibly being TRBD1 (5 bases). Germline CDR1 and CDR2: MNHEY and SMNVEV (reference sequence). This CDR3 has 14 residues. V was trimmed by 6 bases and J by 4 bases, leaving 15 bases between them. The chain's CDR3 is CASRLTRVGYGYTF. The DNA for the CDR3 is TGTGCCAGCAGACTCACCAGGGTTGGCTATGGCTACACCTTC.

The chain recombines TRBV24-1 with TRBJ1-2, with 9 bases aligning to TRBD1. Losses at the gene ends were 4 bases for V and 8 bases for J; bases not matched to a gene: 16. The CDR3 is 17 residues long. The germline V gene encodes CDR1 KGHDR and CDR2 SFDVKD. CDR3 nucleotide sequence: TGTGCCACCAGTGACCGGAGGCCCGACAGGGGGAGGTTAGGCTACACCTTC. Translation: CATSDRRPDRGRLGYTF.

The CDR3, as DNA: TGTGCCAGCTCCTCAAGGACAGGGGGGTCCTACGAGCAGTACTTC. It encodes CASSSRTGGSYEQYF. The chain joins TRBV7-2 to TRBJ2-7; 10 nucleotides match TRBD1. Germline assignment: CDR1 SGHTA and CDR2 FQGNSA. V shed 8 bases, J shed 1 base, and the junction held 8 bases outside the gene matches. This CDR3 has 15 amino acids.

The sample holds many counts of this clonotype. The chain recombines TRBV20-1 with TRBJ1-2; TRBD1 is a possible D gene (5 bases). The CDR3 length is 16 residues. V was clipped by 4 bases and J by 7 bases, with 25 bases between them. Germline loops: CDR1 DFQATT, CDR2 SNEGSKA (reference sequence). Written as DNA, the CDR3 is TGCAGTGCTACCGACCGCCAAGCGACAGAACTATTTGGCTACACCTTC. It specifies CSATDRQATELFGYTF.

This clonotype showed up just a few times. This rearrangement joins TRBV20-1 to TRBJ2-3; possibly TRBD1 for D (6 bases). Germline V CDR1 and CDR2: DFQATT, SNEGSKA (reference sequence). This CDR3 has 13 amino acids. V lost 3 bases, J lost 8 bases, and 15 bases lay in between. CDR3 sequence: CSASGQKASTQYF. The CDR3, as DNA: TGCAGTGCTAGTGGACAGAAAGCTTCTACGCAGTATTTT.

This clonotype was recorded at least ten times. The V gene is TRBV25-1, the J gene TRBJ2-1, with 7 bases identical to TRBD1. With 7 bases clipped from V and 3 bases from J, the junction kept 0 bases outside the gene matches. The CDR3 sequence is 12 residues long. Germline lookup yields CDR1 MGHDK and CDR2 SYGVNS. CDR3 region: CASNRGYNEQFF. In DNA form, the CDR3 reads TGTGCCAGCAACAGGGGCTACAATGAGCAGTTCTTC. Together with reference TRBV25-1 and TRBJ2-1, the CDR3 gives the full variable domain: EADIYQTPRYLVIGTGKKITLECSQTMGHDKMYWYQQDPGMELHLIHYSYGVNSTEKGDLSSESTVSRIRTEHFPLTLESARPSHTSQYLCASNRGYNEQFFGPGTRLTVL.

Many counts were recorded for this clonotype. The chain links TRBV6-6 to TRBJ2-5; D unresolved. CDR1 is MNHNY, CDR2 SVGAGI, per germline (reference sequence). This CDR3 spans 15 amino acids. The ends were cut back, 5 bases at V and 2 bases at J, with 15 bases in the middle. CDR3 region: CASSTGRPNQETQYF. CDR3 DNA: TGTGCCAGCAGTACCGGACGCCCAAATCAAGAGACCCAGTACTTC.

The chain links TRBV6-1 to TRBJ2-2; TRBD1 matches 7 bases. The V gene's germline CDR1 is MNHNS and CDR2 SASEGT. This CDR3 comprises 15 residues. The trim removed 7 bases at V and 5 bases at J, leaving 10 bases unmatched. The DNA of the CDR3 is TGTGCCAGCAAGTTATCACAGGGGTGGACCGGGGAGCTGTTTTTT. Amino acid sequence: CASKLSQGWTGELFF.

This clonotype appeared many times. The chain combines TRBV5-1 with TRBJ2-5; TRBD1 aligns across 7 bases. The CDR3 is made up of 15 amino acids. Germline trimming cut 4 bases from V and 2 bases from J; bases unmatched to any gene: 8. The germline V gene has CDR1 SGHRS and CDR2 YFSETQ. The CDR3 DNA follows: TGCGCCAGCAGCAAGAACAGGGGTCGGCAAGAGACCCAGTACTTC. Translation gives CASSKNRGRQETQYF.

The V gene is TRBV2, the J gene TRBJ2-5; no firm D call. This CDR3 is built from 13 residues. V lost 7 bases to trimming and J lost 5 bases, with 14 bases between them. Germline-derived CDR1 and CDR2 are SNHLY and FYNNEI. The CDR3 region has the DNA TGTGCCAGCAACGGGTTGCGCAAGGAGACCCAGTACTTC. It translates to CASNGLRKETQYF.

The chain links TRBV29-1 to TRBJ2-5, with D possibly being TRBD2 (6 bases). Germline CDR1 reads SQVTM; CDR2 reads ANQGSEA. V shed 6 bases and J shed 11 bases, with 16 bases lying between them. This CDR3 comprises 11 residues. Here the CDR3 reads CSVDSSREQYF. CDR3 bases: TGCAGCGTAGACTCCAGTCGGGAGCAGTACTTC.

As concerns this clonotype: This clone may be a read error of a much larger clone one base away. The V gene is TRBV9, the J gene TRBJ1-2; the match to TRBD1 covers 8 bases. The CDR3 is 16 amino acids. CDR1 SGDLS and CDR2 YYNGEE come from the germline V gene. The CDR3 here is CASSSSRTGRTYGCTF. In DNA, the CDR3 is TGTGCCAGCAGCTCTTCCCGGACAGGGAGGACCTATGGCTGCACCTTC. The entire variable domain, with the rest obtained from reference TRBV9 and TRBJ1-2, is as follows: DSGVTQTPKHLITATGQRVTLRCSPRSGDLSVYWYQQSLDQGLQFLIQYYNGEERAKGNILERFSAQQFPDLHSELNLSSLELGDSALYFCASSSSRTGRTYGCTFGSGTRLTVV.